The rows below give T cell receptor beta chains drawn from one sample of a study of T cell responses to AZD1222 COVID-19 vaccine. Libraries were prepared by immunoSEQ multiplex PCR; TCRdb keeps only in-frame clonotypes and omits some of them. The sample has 95,000 to 130,000 clones; roughly 87% are singletons. Sequenced here: peripheral blood, sampled on day 0 of AZD1222 vaccination. These receptors all stem from an adult in good health. CDR3s include the opening cysteine and the closing phenylalanine or tryptophan. A D gene is named only where the DNA matches it firmly. Size tells how often a clone was seen (once, few, many) or the class of an expanded clone, and some rows leave it out.

length,size,D,V,J,CDR3,DNA
14,.,.,TRBV5-1,TRBJ1-2,CASSLGDTPYGYTF,TGCGCCAGCAGCTTGGGGGACACCCCCTATGGCTACACCTTC
13,.,.,TRBV28,TRBJ1-2,CASGEGSGYGYTF,TGTGCCAGCGGTGAGGGAAGCGGCTATGGCTACACCTTC
15,.,.,TRBV9,TRBJ2-5,CASSVAGFLRETQYF,TGTGCCAGCAGCGTAGCCGGCTTCCTTAGGGAGACCCAGTACTTC
14,.,.,TRBV9,TRBJ1-2,CASSARIPGDGYTF,TGTGCCAGCAGCGCCAGGATCCCCGGGGATGGCTACACCTTC
15,.,.,TRBV27,TRBJ1-1,CASSLSGVWGGEAFF,TGTGCCAGCAGTTTATCAGGTGTGTGGGGAGGTGAAGCTTTCTTT
15,.,TRBD1,TRBV2,TRBJ1-2,CASSDGTGGDYGYTF,TGTGCCAGCAGTGATGGGACAGGGGGGGACTATGGCTACACCTTC
15,.,TRBD1,TRBV28,TRBJ1-1,CASSVGQGGYTEAFF,TGTGCCAGCAGTGTCGGACAGGGTGGCTACACTGAAGCTTTCTTT
11,.,.,TRBV6-5,TRBJ2-5,CASSSAETQYF,TGTGCCAGCAGTTCCGCAGAGACCCAGTACTTC
14,.,.,TRBV28,TRBJ1-3,CASSLGRSGNTIYF,TGTGCCAGCAGTTTGGGCCGATCTGGAAACACCATATATTTT
14,.,.,TRBV7-9,TRBJ2-1,CASSQWGVDNEQFF,TGTGCCAGCAGTCAGTGGGGTGTAGACAATGAGCAGTTCTTC
13,.,.,TRBV6-5,TRBJ1-3,CASSVAGGNTIYF,TGTGCCAGCTCTGTGGCAGGAGGAAACACCATATATTTT
13,.,.,TRBV9,TRBJ1-2,CASSVVSGYGYTF,TGTGCCAGCAGCGTAGTGTCAGGCTATGGCTACACCTTC
16,.,TRBD1,TRBV27,TRBJ2-7,CASSNHLTGGPYEQYF,TGTGCCAGCAGTAACCACCTGACAGGGGGCCCCTACGAGCAGTACTTC
14,.,.,TRBV9,TRBJ1-1,CASSVGAAEIEAFF,TGTGCCAGCAGCGTAGGGGCGGCCGAAATTGAAGCTTTCTTT
18,.,TRBD2,TRBV4-1,TRBJ2-1,CASSQDRVLAAAYNEQFF,TGCGCCAGCAGCCAAGATAGGGTTCTAGCGGCTGCCTACAATGAGCAGTTCTTC
13,.,.,TRBV3-1/TRBV3-2,TRBJ2-2,CASSHEYTGELFF,TGTGCCAGCAGCCACGAATACACCGGGGAGCTGTTTTTT
14,.,.,TRBV7-9,TRBJ1-5,CASSYGPGDQPQHF,TGTGCCAGCAGCTACGGGCCGGGAGATCAGCCCCAGCATTTT
14,.,TRBD1,TRBV5-8,TRBJ2-7,CASSPSGGAWEQYF,TGTGCCAGCAGCCCGTCAGGGGGCGCGTGGGAGCAGTACTTC
13,.,TRBD2,TRBV11-2,TRBJ2-7,CASTGGGTYEQYF,TGTGCCAGCACCGGCGGGGGGACCTACGAGCAGTACTTC
15,.,TRBD2,TRBV5-4,TRBJ2-1,CASSFSGGSYNEQFF,TGTGCCAGCAGCTTTTCTGGCGGGAGTTACAATGAGCAGTTCTTC
15,.,.,TRBV18,TRBJ1-2,CASSPPSGGPNGYTF,TGTGCCAGCTCACCGCCCTCCGGGGGCCCAAATGGCTACACCTTC
13,.,.,TRBV24-1,TRBJ2-7,CATSDSASYEQYF,TGTGCCACCAGTGATTCCGCTAGCTACGAGCAGTACTTC
14,.,.,TRBV24-1,TRBJ1-1,CATSDGGRGTEAFF,TGTGCCACCAGTGATGGCGGGCGGGGGACTGAAGCTTTCTTT
15,.,TRBD2,TRBV6-1,TRBJ2-3,CASSEWAGAGDTQYF,TGTGCCAGCAGTGAATGGGCGGGAGCAGGAGATACGCAGTATTTT
15,.,TRBD2,TRBV6-2/TRBV6-3,TRBJ2-1,CASSMTSGEAGEQFF,TGTGCCAGCAGTATGACTAGCGGGGAGGCGGGCGAGCAGTTCTTC
19,.,TRBD2,TRBV7-9,TRBJ2-6,CASSGPGLASSSGANVLTF,TGTGCCAGCAGCGGGCCGGGACTAGCGTCGAGCTCTGGGGCCAACGTCCTGACTTTC
17,.,TRBD2,TRBV28,TRBJ2-5,CASSLLSSGAYQETQYF,TGTGCCAGCAGTCTTCTTTCTAGCGGGGCCTACCAAGAGACCCAGTACTTC
11,.,.,TRBV12-3/TRBV12-4,TRBJ2-1,CASSQYNEQFF,TGTGCCAGCAGCCAATACAATGAGCAGTTCTTC
13,.,TRBD1,TRBV7-8,TRBJ1-5,CASSSGGNQPQHF,TGTGCCAGCAGCTCAGGGGGGAATCAGCCCCAGCATTTT
16,few,TRBD2,TRBV27,TRBJ2-1,CASSLASGSISNEQFF,TGTGCCAGCAGTTTGGCTAGCGGGAGTATATCCAATGAGCAGTTCTTC
14,.,.,TRBV27,TRBJ1-6,CASSFPSAGSPLHF,TGTGCCAGCAGTTTTCCCAGTGCAGGATCACCCCTCCACTTT
13,few,.,TRBV7-3,TRBJ2-2,CASSSKGTGELFF,TGTGCCAGCAGCTCAAAAGGGACCGGGGAGCTGTTTTTT
14,.,TRBD2,TRBV30,TRBJ2-7,CAWNSVGGPYEQYF,TGTGCCTGGAATAGCGTGGGAGGGCCCTACGAGCAGTACTTC
16,.,.,TRBV6-1,TRBJ1-5,CASSALVDSGNQPQHF,TGTGCCAGCAGTGCCCTGGTAGACAGTGGCAATCAGCCCCAGCATTTT
13,once,.,TRBV27,TRBJ2-3,CASSLIGTDTQYF,TGTGCCAGCAGTTTGATTGGCACAGATACGCAGTATTTT